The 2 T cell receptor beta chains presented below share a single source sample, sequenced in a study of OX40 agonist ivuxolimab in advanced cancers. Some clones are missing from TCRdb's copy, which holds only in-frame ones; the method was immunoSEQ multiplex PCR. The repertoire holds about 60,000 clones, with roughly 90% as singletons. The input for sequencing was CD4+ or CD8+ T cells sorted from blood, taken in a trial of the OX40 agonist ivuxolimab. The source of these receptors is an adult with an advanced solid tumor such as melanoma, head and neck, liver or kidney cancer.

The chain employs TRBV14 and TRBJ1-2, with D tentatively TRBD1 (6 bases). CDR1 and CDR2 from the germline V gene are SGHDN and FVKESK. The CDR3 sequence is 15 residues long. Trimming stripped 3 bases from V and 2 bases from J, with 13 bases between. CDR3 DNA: TGTGCCAGCAGCCAGTACAGGGACCCGAACTATGGCTACACCTTC. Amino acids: CASSQYRDPNYGYTF. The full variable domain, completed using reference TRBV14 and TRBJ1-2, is EAGVTQFPSHSVIEKGQTVTLRCDPISGHDNLYWYRRVMGKEIKFLLHFVKESKQDESGMPNNRFLAERTGGTYSTLKVQPAELEDSGVYFCASSQYRDPNYGYTFGSGTRLTVV.

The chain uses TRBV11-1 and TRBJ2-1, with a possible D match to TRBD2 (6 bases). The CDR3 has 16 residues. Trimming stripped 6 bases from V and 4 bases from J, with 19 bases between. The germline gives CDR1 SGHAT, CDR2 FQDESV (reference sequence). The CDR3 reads CASRGLRDSPYNEQFF. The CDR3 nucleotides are TGTGCCAGCAGGGGACTCCGGGACTCTCCATACAATGAGCAGTTCTTC. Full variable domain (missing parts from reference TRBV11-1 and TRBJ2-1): EAEVAQSPRYKITEKSQAVAFWCDPISGHATLYWYRQILGQGPELLVQFQDESVVDDSQLPKDRFSAERLKGVDSTLKIQPAELGDSAMYLCASRGLRDSPYNEQFFGPGTRLTVL.